This T cell receptor (beta chain) emerged from a study of blood T cells in healthy people across ages. Study outcomes and limitations: With donor CMV status unknown, expanded clonotype changes were possibly confounded.

PCR was performed a second time for about 7 to 12 cycles using a sample-barcoded 5' primer and a J-beta primer mix. TCRdb processed the 5' RACE reads anew with MiXCR; each CDR3 protein has one entry. The sample contains about 1.6 million distinct CDR3 sequences, roughly 30% of which appear only once. About this clonotype: No antigen is known for it.

Sequenced sample: blood. This sequence originates from a woman younger than 45 in good health.

The CDR3 DNA reads TGTGCCAGCAGCTGTCAGCGGGACGGCATAAACACAGATACGCAGTATTTT. Encoded protein: CASSCQRDGINTDTQYF. The chain uses TRBV13 and TRBJ2-3; the match to TRBD2 covers 7 bases. This CDR3 contains 17 residues. V lost 4 bases and J lost 2; bases outside the gene matches: 12. Germline loops: CDR1 PRHDT, CDR2 FYEKMQ (reference sequence).